This TCR beta chain derives from a study of cytomegalovirus exposure and HLA in healthy donors (dated 2017 in TCRdb). Notes on the research overall: An earlier analysis of approximately 640 of the donors reported more than 250 Gb of sequence data and more than 90 million unique TCR beta sequences from about 179 million T cells. About 320 gigabases of sequencing data and approximately 85 million unique TCR sequences were included in an early release covering roughly 600 HLA-typed donors. The study was designed to test whether signatures of past pathogen exposure could be identified by cataloging public T cell receptors. To predict cytomegalovirus infection status, the study combined high-throughput TCR immunosequencing, statistical association of individual TCRs with disease status, and machine learning. Among 300 to 500 genotyped donors of the cohort, an average of approximately 240,000 unique TCR beta nucleotide sequences was sequenced per donor, of which 15% to 20% were non-productive. HLA typing covered class I and class II loci at four-digit resolution. A separate validation cohort of approximately 120 different subjects was used in addition to the roughly 670-subject first cohort. Donor age, sex, ethnicity and CMV serostatus were compiled alongside the repertoire data. Typing coverage varied by locus: about 620-630 donors for A, B, C, DRB1 and DQB1; more than 500 for DQA1; about 600 for DPA1; 450 to 480 for DPB1. To study patterns of TCR occurrence, a later analysis re-analyzed previously published TCR beta repertoires from 666 donors and added high-resolution HLA genotyping. The genetic ancestry cluster associated with self-reported Caucasian donors included 81% of the roughly 390 genotyped donors. A handful of DR-DQ haplotypes were handled as single units for association and clustering because linkage in the cohort was strong. All discovery cohort repertoires had been generated using a single sequencing platform. The study profiled the T cell repertoires of 500 to 800 subjects by immunosequencing and related them to cytomegalovirus serostatus. The later analysis used no new phenotypic data to find candidate immune exposures, relying instead on TCR beta sequences and their occurrence across donors. An earlier analysis of several hundred of the donors applied high-throughput TCR beta sequencing to assess whether each TCR beta V gene segment acted as functional or pseudogenic. A later genetic analysis used genome-wide SNP genotypes for about 60% of the roughly 700 donors, treating that subset as a discovery cohort.

On the study overall, not on this receptor specifically: The cohort was sequenced for TCR beta chains only, and without alpha or paired-chain data the features that could be detected were limited. In a later analysis, several top co-occurrence clusters were reported to appear linked to parvovirus B19, influenza, CMV and Epstein-Barr virus. The authors suggested that the approach could potentially be extended to other disease states and immunological phenotypes. While some public TCRs were present in many individuals, most TCR sequences turned up only very rarely across donors. At a false discovery rate of 0.05, a later analysis linked around 17,000 TCR beta sequences to specific HLA alleles. A further reported finding was that TCR beta sequences accurately predicted the HLA-A and HLA-B alleles for most subjects in the first cohort. A group of highly shared sequence variants was considered likely to be a technical artifact of the sequencing pipeline. Because some donors lacked HLA typing at each locus, the association tests relied only on the typed subset. Cytomegalovirus status was reported to be diagnosed by the classifier with high specificity and sensitivity in both the original and validation cohorts. In a later analysis, HLA-associated TCR beta chains showed more clonal expansion and lower generation probabilities than non-associated chains that were equally common. A total of 150 or so TCR beta chains were listed by the study as associated with cytomegalovirus. Correlated functional status among segregating V segments might be attributable to linkage disequilibrium, but an unknown experimental factor could not be ruled out. Immune exposure information for the cohort was limited to CMV serostatus. According to a later analysis, most CMV-associated TCR beta chains appeared to be HLA-restricted, and the HLA associations seemed to be driven largely by CMV exposure. V-gene and J-gene trimming of TCR beta chains was associated with a missense DCLRE1C variant in a later genetic analysis, and the association was replicated in an independent cohort. Presence/absence analyses assumed roughly uniform sequencing depth across donors, an assumption that may not hold. In a later genetic analysis, fewer N-insertions in productive TCRs were reported among donors in an Asian-associated ancestry cluster than the roughly 700-donor mean. Three of the identified cytomegalovirus-associated TCR beta chains were confirmed in vitro to be specific for cytomegalovirus antigens. Because counts were too low, around 18 rarely observed V segments, including chromosome 9 orphons, were left out of the earlier analysis of approximately 580 of the donors. According to a later analysis, TCR association rates differed among HLA loci, with DRB1 alleles showing the most associated TCRs and HLA-C alleles showing the fewest. Strong co-occurrence of HLA alleles, especially DR and DQ, made assigning TCR associations to individual alleles difficult. In an earlier analysis of some 500 of the donors, most TCR beta V segments appeared in productive rearrangements about 90% or about 30% of the time, broadly matching IMGT annotations.

Comments on this clone: The antigen it binds to is not known. Base qualities were left out, and no much larger clone turns up one base away.

In total, 630 or so healthy bone marrow donors made up the cohort. Cohort members were all nominally healthy when sampled, although unrecorded immune exposures were likely present. The donor tested CMV seropositive, placing the donor among the 310 or so seropositive members of the cohort. Every donor gave a peripheral blood sample, and the peripheral blood mononuclear cells from that sample were used for TCR beta sequencing. The Qiagen DNeasy Blood Extraction Kit was used to extract genomic DNA from the blood cell samples. Library construction relied on the immunoSEQ multiplex PCR assay. For the multiplex PCR, a mixture combining 60 forward primers for TCR Vbeta segments and 13 reverse primers for TCR Jbeta segments was used. The CDR3 region of rearranged TCR beta genes was amplified from genomic DNA with a multiplex PCR assay. On the Illumina HiSeq System, the amplified TCR beta libraries were sequenced as 87-base-pair reads. Processing in the source paper ran as follows. A later analysis tallied 70 million to 100 million unique TCR beta chains across the 600 to 700 repertoires, and around 12 million of those chains were shared by two or more donors. To remove PCR and sequencing errors, raw reads were error-corrected and collapsed into unique sequences using a nearest-neighbor algorithm that merged closely related sequences. To assign V, D and J gene segments, CDR3 sequences were aligned to IMGT reference sequences. For a sequence to be retained, at least a six-nucleotide match to both a V gene segment and a J gene segment was required. A rearrangement was called productive if the CDR3 had no stop codons and remained in frame with V and J, and every other rearrangement was called non-productive. Following IMGT convention, CDR3 was defined as the stretch from the second conserved V-encoded cysteine to the conserved J-encoded phenylalanine. In an earlier analysis of more than 550 of the donors, sequences lacking an unambiguous match to a single V gene segment were excluded. An earlier analysis of roughly 590 of the donors called V segments functional above 56.7% productive rearrangements and segregating when the between-donor standard deviation exceeded 5%. A statistical classification framework was built to diagnose cytomegalovirus status from the catalog of TCR beta chain sequences. In a later analysis, V and J genes were assigned by comparing TCR nucleotide sequences against IMGT/GENE-DB human TR gene sequences. A later analysis assigned CDR3 sequences and most-parsimonious VDJ recombination scenarios with the TCRdist pipeline. In a later analysis, each TCR beta chain was defined by its CDR3 amino acid sequence together with its V-gene family, and reads lacking a unique V-gene family were excluded. A later analysis removed 600 or so highly shared, low-generation-probability nucleotide sequences to deal with suspected cross-contamination and a sequencing artifact. In a later analysis, a clonal expansion index for each public chain was calculated from normalized within-repertoire ranks of inferred template counts. A later analysis computed generation probabilities with a VDJ recombination model fitted to out-of-frame rearrangements, and checked the results against IGoR. A later analysis scored TCR-TCR, TCR-HLA and TCR-CMV co-occurrence with hypergeometric tests, applying a repertoire-size bias correction to TCR pairs. False discovery rates were estimated in a later analysis by permuting HLA or CMV assignments 20 times. In a later analysis, co-occurring TCRs were grouped with DBSCAN, and TCRdist sequence similarity was added when clustering was performed within HLA-allele-positive subsets. For co-occurrence clustering, repertoires with fewer than 30,000 or more than 120,000 public chains were excluded, along with about five repertoires with anomalous nucleotide sharing. This immuneACCESS table, as held by TCRdb, lists in-frame sequences with V and J called but not all clones. Of the missing ones, under half trace to an unresolved V gene in checked studies; the others have no known cause. V and J calls and clone size are copied from that table; D and trimming were computed from the DNA. A total of 150,000 to 200,000 clones appear in this sample, roughly 77% of them only once. The top ten clones comprise approximately 0.39% of the sample.

Sequencing input: PBMCs. The TCR sequence derives from a male donor in good health and CMV-seropositive.

The DNA sequence follows: TGTGCCAGCAGCCCCCGGACAGCGATCTACGAGCAGTACTTC. This translates into CASSPRTAIYEQYF. The chain joins TRBV13 to TRBJ2-7; a tentative D call is TRBD1 (6 bases match). CDR1 is given as PRHDT and CDR2 as FYEKMQ, both from the germline V gene (reference sequence). The CDR3 spans 14 residues, from the cysteine through the phenylalanine. Here the CDR3 DNA is all that survives: 42 bases in frame from base 1. V loses 5 bases of germline sequence and J loses 3 bases, and the interval between the two ends is 14 bases. Reference TRBV13 and TRBJ2-7 proteins supply the regions before and after the CDR3; the full variable domain is: AAGVIQSPRHLIKEKRETATLKCYPIPRHDTVYWYQQGPGQDPQFLISFYEKMQSDKGSIPDRFSAQQFSDYHSELNMSSLELGDSALYFCASSPRTAIYEQYFGPGTRLTVT.